This TCR beta chain was obtained from a study of blood T cells in healthy people across ages. Each sample had at least 6 million PBMCs isolated. The second PCR ran about 6 to 11 cycles with a sample-barcoded 5' primer and J-beta primers. Each TCR beta cDNA got a 12-nucleotide random molecular identifier. TCRdb re-analysed the 5' RACE reads in MiXCR, keeping a single row per CDR3 protein. This sample carries 600,000 to 1,000,000 distinct CDR3 sequences, over 45% of them seen once, and the ten largest clones take around 22%. Deletions cut 3 bases from V and 7 bases from J, with 16 bases between. The CDR3 consists of 14 residues. The germline V gene has CDR1 SQVTM and CDR2 ANQGSEA. On this clonotype: Its target is unknown.

Findings and caveats of the study: Higher naive T cell percentage went strongly together with higher TCR beta diversity. Any conclusive comparison of naive versus antigen-experienced cells was prevented by using unsorted PBMCs.

Sequenced sample: blood. The TCR originated in a man younger than 45 in good health. V is TRBV29-1 and J is TRBJ2-1; weak D call: TRBD2 (7 bases). The CDR3 sequence is CSVDLRGGGNEQFF. CDR3 DNA sequence: TGCAGCGTTGATCTCAGGGGAGGGGGGAATGAGCAGTTCTTC.